This TCR beta chain was profiled in a study of human T cells and chemical hapten exposure. General study points: Versus controls, significantly more large CDR3 similarity clusters arose from expanded TCRs.

With V trimmed by 3 bases and J by 5 bases, 5 bases remained unmatched. Germline V gives CDR1 SGHRS, CDR2 YFSETQ. The CDR3 loop spans 13 amino acids. The study used a library that attached unique molecular identifiers to individual cDNA molecules. MiXCR was run by TCRdb on the RACE reads, yielding one entry per CDR3 protein. The data show more than 80,000 distinct CDR3 sequences, about 10% seen once. A word on this clonotype: What it binds is not known.

The time point denotes: patch test 2, 6 weeks after DPC sensitization. The treatment: therapeutic diphenylcyclopropenone sensitization with weekly scalp DPC. The receptor was isolated from a woman in her fifties or sixties with alopecia areata. Some clones in this sample may be carry-over from other donors' samples. The material was whole blood, obtained in connection with sensitization to the hapten diphenylcyclopropenone (DPC). This rearrangement joins TRBV5-1 to TRBJ2-7; 7 nucleotides line up with TRBD1. Written as DNA, the CDR3 is TGCGCCAGCAGCTCTACAGGGGCCCACGAGCAGTACTTC. It translates to CASSSTGAHEQYF.